Each of the 25 T cell receptor beta chains below was sequenced from the same sample in a study of cytomegalovirus exposure and HLA in healthy donors. The PCR made use of 60 Vbeta and 13 Jbeta primers. The assay was immunoSEQ multiplex PCR, and TCRdb's table has in-frame clones only and misses some. The sample holds about 140,000 clones, over 70% seen once. Sequencing used PBMCs. These receptors all come from a man aged 18 to 35 in good health and CMV-seronegative.

V is TRBV14 and J is TRBJ1-2; no clear D. The CDR3 is made up of 12 amino acids. V lost 4 bases and J lost 2, with 5 bases in between. CDR1 is SGHDN and CDR2 is FVKESK in the germline V gene. For the CDR3, the DNA is TGTGCCAGCAGCCCCGCGAACTATGGCTACACCTTC. It is translated as CASSPANYGYTF.

The V gene is TRBV19, the J gene TRBJ2-6; D remains ambiguous. This CDR3 spans 15 amino acids. The germline V gene encodes CDR1 LNHDA and CDR2 SQIVND (reference sequence). V lost 2 bases, J lost 0 bases, and 5 bases lay in between. The CDR3 loop is CASSIIRSGANVLTF. CDR3 nucleotides: TGTGCCAGTAGTATAATCCGCTCTGGGGCCAACGTCCTGACTTTC.

This clone was counted only a few times. V usage is TRBV9 and J usage is TRBJ1-1, with 9 positions matching TRBD1. V shed 2 bases, J shed 5 bases, and the junction held 7 bases outside the gene matches. The CDR3 has 15 residues. From germline, CDR1 is SGDLS and CDR2 YYNGEE. The CDR3 DNA reads as TGTGCCAGCAGCGTTACAGGGGGCGGGGGGACTGAAGCTTTCTTT. Protein: CASSVTGGGGTEAFF.

This sequence joins TRBV9 and TRBJ1-3, with 7 bases identical to TRBD1. The CDR3 covers 16 residues. Per the germline V gene, CDR1 is SGDLS and CDR2 is YYNGEE. V trimming: 4 bases; J trimming: 0 bases; junction bases outside the gene matches: 7. The CDR3 sequence is CASSPRDSSSGNTIYF. In nucleotides, the CDR3 is TGTGCCAGCAGCCCTAGGGACAGTTCCTCTGGAAACACCATATATTTT.

This rearrangement joins TRBV2 to TRBJ1-1; D perhaps matches TRBD1 (5 bases). V was pared by 2 bases and J by 8 bases, with 18 bases between. CDR3 size: 15 residues. Germline V CDR1 and CDR2: SNHLY, FYNNEI. For the CDR3, the DNA is TGTGCCAGCAGTGAACTCGGGGGGGGGACCTTCGAAGCTTTCTTT. The encoded protein is CASSELGGGTFEAFF.

The chain has TRBV5-4 and TRBJ1-2; perhaps TRBD1 as D (6 bases). Germline V lookup: CDR1 SGHNT, CDR2 YYREEE (reference sequence). V lost 3 bases, J lost 7 bases, and 19 bases lay in between. The CDR3 length is 15 residues. This chain's CDR3 is CASSSGVRLPLGYTF. In DNA form, the CDR3 reads TGTGCCAGCAGCTCAGGGGTTAGGCTTCCCCTTGGCTACACCTTC.

The chain is built from TRBV5-5 and TRBJ2-7, with 7 bases aligning to TRBD1. CDR1 and CDR2 (germline): SGHKS, YYEKEE (reference sequence). The J segment lost 0 bases and the V segment lost 4 bases, leaving 4 bases of the junction unmatched. CDR3 length equals 14 residues. DNA of the CDR3: TGTGCCAGCAGCCTAGGACAGGCCTCCTACGAGCAGTACTTC. Amino acids: CASSLGQASYEQYF.

The V gene is TRBV27, the J gene TRBJ2-3, with 10 bases fitting TRBD1. With V trimmed by 5 bases and J by 5 bases, 4 bases remained unmatched. From germline, CDR1 is MNHEY and CDR2 SMNVEV (reference sequence). The CDR3 is made up of 14 amino acids. CDR3: CASSDRGLLDTQYF. Here the CDR3 DNA reads TGTGCCAGCAGTGACAGGGGGCTATTAGATACGCAGTATTTT.

V gene TRBV13 combines with J gene TRBJ2-3; 7 bases align to TRBD1. The CDR3 consists of 14 residues. The J segment lost 1 base and the V segment lost 5 bases, leaving 3 bases of the junction unmatched. Germline V gene data show CDR1 as PRHDT and CDR2 as FYEKMQ (reference sequence). The CDR3: CASSQGVGTDTQYF. The CDR3 bases are TGTGCCAGCAGCCAGGGGGTGGGCACAGATACGCAGTATTTT.

J is TRBJ2-6 and V is TRBV7-2; TRBD2 matches at 13 bases. CDR1 and CDR2 (germline): SGHTA, FQGNSA. The CDR3 runs to 15 residues. Trimming took 5 bases from V and 13 from J; bases not matched to a gene: 8. The CDR3 region has the DNA TGTGCCAGCAGCCAACCGGGACTAGCGGGGCGTGTCCTGACTTTC. Residues: CASSQPGLAGRVLTF.

Only a few counts were recorded for this clone. The J gene is TRBJ1-4, the V gene TRBV4-2; D is unclear. The CDR3 contains 17 residues. Germline lookup yields CDR1 LGHNA and CDR2 YNFKEQ. V lost 2 bases, J lost 4 bases, and 17 bases lay in between. The CDR3 DNA reads as TGTGCCAGCAGCCAACCTCTCGGAGGACTTCTTAATGAAAAACTGTTTTTT. Protein sequence: CASSQPLGGLLNEKLFF.

The chain is built from TRBV7-9 and TRBJ2-3, with D possibly matching TRBD1 (5 bases). Germline CDR1 SEHNR, CDR2 FQNEAQ (reference sequence). CDR3 length equals 17 residues. Trimming cost V 2 bases and J 0 bases, with 15 bases left between them. CDR3 sequence: CASSLLAGQVSTDTQYF. As DNA, the CDR3 is TGTGCCAGCAGCTTACTGGCAGGGCAAGTGAGCACAGATACGCAGTATTTT.

The genes are TRBV4-3 and TRBJ1-1; D is unresolved. The CDR3 runs to 15 residues. Germline V gene lookup returns CDR1 LGHNA and CDR2 YSLEER. Trimming removed 4 bases from V and 0 bases from J, with 12 bases in between. The CDR3 nucleotides are TGCGCCAGCAGCCGCGGGAGGGCGGTGAACACTGAAGCTTTCTTT. It specifies CASSRGRAVNTEAFF.

The chain carries TRBV7-8 and TRBJ1-2, with no clear D. The CDR3 covers 14 residues. Germline CDR1 SGHVS, CDR2 FQNEAQ. Trimming shortened V by 5 bases and J by 7 bases, and 17 bases separated the two germline ends. CDR3 sequence (DNA): TGTGCCAGCAGCCCCGGCGCAAAAGTAGCTGGCTACACCTTC. Residues: CASSPGAKVAGYTF.

V is TRBV11-3 and J is TRBJ1-1, with a weak D call TRBD1 (6 bases). The ends were cut back, 1 base at V and 3 bases at J, with 12 bases in the middle. Per germline, CDR1 SGHNT and CDR2 YENEEA. CDR3 size: 15 residues. The CDR3 nucleotides read TGTGCCAGCAGCTTAGTTCAGGGGAGGGACACTGAAGCTTTCTTT. This codes for CASSLVQGRDTEAFF. The full variable domain, in which reference TRBV11-3 and TRBJ1-1 provide the parts outside the CDR3, is EAGVVQSPRYKIIEKKQPVAFWCNPISGHNTLYWYLQNLGQGPELLIRYENEEAVDDSQLPKDRFSAERLKGVDSTLKIQPAELGDSAVYLCASSLVQGRDTEAFFGQGTRLTVV.

The J gene is TRBJ2-5, the V gene TRBV6-1; D perhaps matches TRBD1 (5 bases). The J call could be wrong; TRBJ2-7 is a better fit for the DNA end. CDR1 and CDR2 from the germline V gene are MNHNS and SASEGT. There are 13 residues in the CDR3. CDR3 in DNA: TGTGCCAGCAGTACGTTAGGGGTCTACGAGCAGTACTTC. The encoded protein is CASSTLGVYEQYF.

The V and J genes are TRBV4-3 and TRBJ2-5; 8 nucleotides match TRBD2. In germline, CDR1 is LGHNA, CDR2 YSLEER. The CDR3 loop spans 15 amino acids. V gave up 3 bases and J gave up 2 bases; unmatched junction bases: 5. CDR3: CASSQVPGGQETQYF. The CDR3, as DNA: TGCGCCAGCAGCCAGGTACCGGGGGGGCAAGAGACCCAGTACTTC.

This clone was seen a handful of times. The chain uses TRBV7-3 and TRBJ1-1; D uncertain. The CDR3 spans 13 residues. Germline CDR1 is SGHTA and CDR2 is FQGTGA. The V end was cut by 3 bases, the J end by 5 bases, with 10 bases between. The CDR3 loop reads CASSFGRGTEAFF. CDR3 in DNA: TGTGCCAGCAGCTTTGGCCGAGGGACTGAAGCTTTCTTT.

This chain connects TRBV29-1 to TRBJ1-1; 8 bases line up with TRBD1. The V gene's germline CDR1 is SQVTM and CDR2 ANQGSEA. Trimming removed 6 bases from V and 8 bases from J; junction bases left unmatched: 11. The CDR3 length is 13 residues. The CDR3 loop is CSVDRTGPCEAFF. CDR3 sequence (DNA): TGCAGCGTGGACAGGACAGGGCCTTGCGAAGCTTTCTTT.

This clone turned up a few times. The gene calls are TRBV30 and TRBJ1-1; D is possibly TRBD1 (6 bases). The CDR3 is 14 amino acids. Germline values: CDR1 GTSNPN, CDR2 SVGIG (reference sequence). The V end was cut by 2 bases, the J end by 6 bases, with 16 bases between. CDR3 DNA sequence: TGTGCCTGGAGTAGAACAGGGACCCCCTCTGAAGCTTTCTTT. Amino acid sequence: CAWSRTGTPSEAFF.

This clone was counted only a few times. CDR3 sequence: CASSPSDDSRTEAFF. The DNA of the CDR3 is TGTGCCAGCAGCCCGTCCGACGACAGTCGGACTGAAGCTTTCTTT. The genes are TRBV7-9 and TRBJ1-1; D might be TRBD1 (5 bases). CDR3 size: 15 residues. Germline CDR1 and CDR2: SEHNR and FQNEAQ (reference sequence). Trimming took 5 bases from V and 5 from J, leaving 18 bases between them.

The chain recombines TRBV7-9 with TRBJ2-2; 9 positions agree with TRBD1. Germline V gene data show CDR1 as SEHNR and CDR2 as FQNEAQ (reference sequence). The CDR3 is 15 amino acids. V dropped 5 bases and J dropped 6; count of bases not matched to a gene: 7. The CDR3, as DNA: TGTGCCAGCAGCCCCCCGGACAGGGGATCCGGGGAGCTGTTTTTT. It specifies CASSPPDRGSGELFF.

The chain couples TRBV13 to TRBJ2-5, with D maybe TRBD1 (6 bases). The J call may not be correct, given that the DNA end is closer to TRBJ2-7. Germline lookup yields CDR1 PRHDT and CDR2 FYEKMQ (reference sequence). The length of the CDR3 is 17 residues. The CDR3 loop reads CASSLDWGGQSSYEQYF. The CDR3 DNA is TGTGCCAGCAGCTTAGATTGGGGCGGACAGAGCTCCTACGAGCAGTACTTC.

This clone was detected only a few times. This chain links TRBV30 with TRBJ1-1, with D maybe TRBD1 (6 bases). Per germline, CDR1 GTSNPN and CDR2 SVGIG (reference sequence). The V end was cut by 7 bases, the J end by 2 bases, with 14 bases between. The CDR3 is 13 residues long. The CDR3 nucleotides are TGTGCCTATCAACAGGGCTCAAACACTGAAGCTTTCTTT. It yields the protein CAYQQGSNTEAFF.

The CDR3 nucleotides read TGTGCCAGCAGCTTAGCGTCAGGGGGCGGGTACGAGCAGTACTTC. This sequence encodes CASSLASGGGYEQYF. The chain links TRBV7-2 to TRBJ2-7; 8 bases match TRBD1. Germline values: CDR1 SGHTA, CDR2 FQGNSA. Unmatched junction bases numbered 5, after V lost 0 bases and J lost 4 bases. The CDR3 is 15 residues long.